This entry lists 21 T cell receptor beta chains sequenced from one sample in a study of blood T cell repertoires in COVID-19. Profiled with immunoSEQ multiplex PCR; TCRdb holds only in-frame clones, not every one. The table includes about 160,000 clones, about four fifths detected once. The specimen sequenced was PBMCs or T cells enriched from blood (not recorded which). The receptor set was obtained from a woman aged 60-75 years who had recovered from COVID-19.

This clone was counted between two and nine times. CDR3 in DNA: TGCAGCGTTGTAGGGTCGGGGGAATATGGCTACACCTTC. It specifies CSVVGSGEYGYTF. V and J are TRBV29-1 and TRBJ1-2; a weak D match, TRBD1 (5 bases). The CDR3 loop spans 13 amino acids. CDR1 is SQVTM, CDR2 ANQGSEA, per germline. V was cut by 4 bases and J by 5 bases, with 14 bases left in between.

This clone was detected only once. The J gene is TRBJ2-1, the V gene TRBV29-1, with D unresolved. The CDR3 runs 10 residues. Germline V gives CDR1 SQVTM, CDR2 ANQGSEA. The CDR3 nucleotides read TGCAGTGCGGTCGACAATGAGCAGTTCTTC. Encoded protein: CSAVDNEQFF.

This clone turned up a few times. The rearrangement joins TRBV15 to TRBJ1-5; TRBD1 is a possible D gene (6 bases). CDR1 is LNHNV, CDR2 YYDKDF, per germline (reference sequence). This CDR3 is built from 15 residues. V lost 6 bases and J lost 2, with 14 bases in between. As DNA, the CDR3 is TGTGCCACCAGGGGGGCCCGACAGGGCAATCAGCCCCAGCATTTT. Amino acids: CATRGARQGNQPQHF. The whole variable domain, filled in from reference TRBV15 and TRBJ1-5, reads DAMVIQNPRYQVTQFGKPVTLSCSQTLNHNVMYWYQQKSSQAPKLLFHYYDKDFNNEADTPDNFQSRRPNTSFCFLDIRSPGLGDTAMYLCATRGARQGNQPQHFGDGTRLSIL.

The chain couples TRBV19 to TRBJ2-5, with TRBD1 matching over 7 bases. The germline V gene has CDR1 LNHDA and CDR2 SQIVND (reference sequence). Trimming at V came to 7 bases and at J to 1 base, leaving 9 bases not matched to a gene. CDR3 size: 15 residues. CDR3 sequence (DNA): TGTGCCAGTAAGAGGGGGCCCGGCCCCCAAGAGACCCAGTACTTC. This sequence encodes CASKRGPGPQETQYF. Combining the CDR3 with reference TRBV19 and TRBJ2-5 gives the whole variable domain DGGITQSPKYLFRKEGQNVTLSCEQNLNHDAMYWYRQDPGQGLRLIYYSQIVNDFQKGDIAEGYSVSREKKESFPLTVTSAQKNPTAFYLCASKRGPGPQETQYFGPGTRLLVL.

This rearrangement joins TRBV20-1 to TRBJ2-5; D call uncertain. Germline V gene sequence: CDR1 DFQATT, CDR2 SNEGSKA (reference sequence). V was trimmed by 3 bases and J by 5 bases, leaving 10 bases between them. This CDR3 region has 12 residues. The CDR3 loop reads CSASTGGETQYF. The CDR3 DNA is TGCAGTGCTAGTACGGGTGGGGAGACCCAGTACTTC.

The chain is built from TRBV12-5 and TRBJ1-6, with TRBD1 identical over 7 bases. The trim removed 1 base at V and 0 bases at J, leaving 3 bases unmatched. Germline V gives CDR1 LGHNT, CDR2 FRNRAP. The CDR3 sequence is 17 residues long. The CDR3 nucleotides are TGTGCTAGTGGTTTGGGGGGACAGAGCTCCTATAATTCACCCCTCCACTTT. Its translation is CASGLGGQSSYNSPLHF.

V and J are TRBV2 and TRBJ2-1, with TRBD2 matching over 14 bases. Germline V gene sequence: CDR1 SNHLY, CDR2 FYNNEI. J was trimmed by 9 bases and V by 6 bases; bases with no gene match: 7. The CDR3 has 15 residues. DNA for the CDR3: TGTGCCAGCAGGCCGACTAGCGGGGGGGCCGGTGAGCAGTTCTTC. Translating gives CASRPTSGGAGEQFF.

This clone turned up a few times. The J gene is TRBJ1-1, the V gene TRBV4-1; TRBD1 aligns across 8 bases. The CDR3 consists of 16 residues. V dropped 0 bases and J dropped 1; count of bases not matched to a gene: 4. Germline V gene lookup returns CDR1 MGHRA and CDR2 YSYEKL. CDR3 bases: TGCGCCAGCAGCCAAGAGTCCGGGACAGGGAACACTGAAGCTTTCTTT. Its translation is CASSQESGTGNTEAFF.

This rearrangement joins TRBV7-8 to TRBJ1-2, with 7 bases aligning to TRBD1. Losses at the gene ends were 1 base for V and 0 bases for J; bases not matched to a gene: 5. The germline gives CDR1 SGHVS, CDR2 FQNEAQ. There are 16 residues in the CDR3. For the CDR3, the DNA is TGTGCCAGCAGCTTAGTGGGGGACAGCGCTAACTATGGCTACACCTTC. It translates to CASSLVGDSANYGYTF.

This chain connects TRBV11-2 to TRBJ2-1; TRBD1 matches at 9 bases. The CDR3 covers 14 residues. From germline, CDR1 is SGHAT and CDR2 FQNNGV. V lost 4 bases to trimming and J lost 10 bases; unmatched junction nucleotides: 8. The CDR3 loop is CASSSGTGLGEQFF. The CDR3, as DNA: TGTGCCAGCAGCTCAGGGACAGGGCTTGGGGAGCAGTTCTTC. Supplemented by reference TRBV11-2 and TRBJ2-1, the full variable domain reads EAGVAQSPRYKIIEKRQSVAFWCNPISGHATLYWYQQILGQGPKLLIQFQNNGVVDDSQLPKDRFSAERLKGVDSTLKIQPAKLEDSAVYLCASSSGTGLGEQFFGPGTRLTVL.

The chain combines TRBV21-1 with TRBJ2-5; the table's TRBD1 call for D was not verified on the DNA. TRBV21-1 is flagged as a pseudogene. This CDR3 region has 18 residues. In nucleotides, the CDR3 is TGTGCCAGCAGCAAAGGAAACAATGTCATAAATTCACAAGAGACCCAGTACTTC. It encodes CASSKGNNVINSQETQYF.

This clone was seen only once. The rearrangement joins TRBV19 to TRBJ2-7, with 11 bases fitting TRBD1. The CDR3 has 14 residues. The V gene end was trimmed by 4 bases and the J gene end by 6 bases; junction bases not matched to a gene: 5. CDR1 and CDR2 from the germline V gene are LNHDA and SQIVND (reference sequence). The CDR3 reads CASSTGTGGSEQYF. DNA for the CDR3: TGTGCCAGTAGTACCGGGACAGGGGGTTCCGAGCAGTACTTC.

This sequence joins TRBV7-2 and TRBJ1-2; 9 nucleotides line up with TRBD1. V was clipped by 10 bases and J by 8 bases; unmatched bases: 11. The germline V gene encodes CDR1 SGHTA and CDR2 FQGNSA. The CDR3 totals 13 residues. The CDR3, as DNA: TGTGCCACCAATTACAGGGGGCTGGGGGGCTACACCTTC. It yields the protein CATNYRGLGGYTF.

This chain joins TRBV5-1 and TRBJ1-3; D is uncertain. Germline CDR1 reads SGHRS; CDR2 reads YFSETQ. Trimming shortened V by 8 bases and J by 6 bases, and 21 bases separated the two germline ends. The CDR3 runs to 15 residues. This CDR3 reads CASNEEKTPVNTIYF. DNA of the CDR3: TGCGCCAGTAACGAGGAAAAAACCCCGGTAAACACCATATATTTT.

This clone was observed once. The chain combines TRBV29-1 with TRBJ1-6, with 7 bases lining up with TRBD1. Germline assignment: CDR1 SQVTM and CDR2 ANQGSEA. J lost 9 bases, V lost 7 bases, and 9 bases had no gene match. The CDR3 extends over 13 amino acids. The CDR3 bases are TGCAGCGGTGACAGGGCATGGGGTTCACCCCTCCACTTT. The encoded protein is CSGDRAWGSPLHF.

This clone has only a few counts. V gene TRBV6-5 combines with J gene TRBJ1-6; 9 bases align to TRBD1. The CDR3 has 15 amino acids. Germline trimming cut 5 bases from V and 6 bases from J; bases unmatched to any gene: 5. Germline loops: CDR1 MNHEY, CDR2 SVGAGI. The CDR3 sequence: CASSLQGASNSPLHF. CDR3 nucleotide sequence: TGTGCCAGCAGTCTACAGGGGGCGTCTAATTCACCCCTCCACTTT.

The V gene is TRBV9, the J gene TRBJ2-1, with 9 positions matching TRBD2. The V and J ends lost 4 bases and 10 bases, in that order; junction bases with no gene match: 3. Germline V gene data show CDR1 as SGDLS and CDR2 as YYNGEE. The CDR3 is 12 amino acids. CDR3 sequence (DNA): TGTGCCAGCAGCAGGCTAGCGGGGGAGCAGTTCTTC. Encoded protein: CASSRLAGEQFF.

To note about this clone: Distinct nucleotide sequences in the sample also encode this CDR3. The J gene is TRBJ2-7, the V gene TRBV9; 9 bases align to TRBD1. The germline V gene encodes CDR1 SGDLS and CDR2 YYNGEE. The J segment lost 2 bases and the V segment lost 3 bases, leaving 0 bases of the junction unmatched. The CDR3 has 13 amino acids. CDR3 sequence: CASSGQGAYEQYF. In DNA form, the CDR3 reads TGTGCCAGCAGCGGACAGGGGGCCTACGAGCAGTACTTC.

CDR3 DNA sequence: TGCGCCAGCAGCCAAGAACGGGGGAGAGAGCAGTACTTC. Protein: CASSQERGREQYF. This sequence joins TRBV4-1 and TRBJ2-7; D is perhaps TRBD2 (6 bases). The CDR3 loop spans 13 amino acids. V lost 0 bases to trimming and J lost 7 bases, with 10 bases between them. The germline V gene encodes CDR1 MGHRA and CDR2 YSYEKL.

The chain carries TRBV7-9 and TRBJ2-1; a possible D gene is TRBD2 (7 bases). The CDR3 consists of 18 residues. The germline V and J ends were trimmed by 1 base and 3 bases, with 19 bases remaining between them. Germline assignment: CDR1 SEHNR and CDR2 FQNEAQ (reference sequence). DNA of the CDR3: TGTGCCAGCAGCTTAGTGAAGTCCCCGGGGGGCGACTACAATGAGCAGTTCTTC. Its translation: CASSLVKSPGGDYNEQFF. The full variable domain, its missing parts supplied by reference TRBV7-9 and TRBJ2-1, is DTGVSQNPRHKITKRGQNVTFRCDPISEHNRLYWYRQTLGQGPEFLTYFQNEAQLEKSRLLSDRFSAERPKGSFSTLEIQRTEQGDSAMYLCASSLVKSPGGDYNEQFFGPGTRLTVL.

The J gene is TRBJ2-7, the V gene TRBV2; possibly TRBD2 for D (6 bases). Germline V gene lookup returns CDR1 SNHLY and CDR2 FYNNEI. The germline V and J ends were trimmed by 11 bases and 0 bases, with 14 bases remaining between them. The CDR3 contains 13 residues. CDR3 in amino acids: CAGGGFSSYEQYF. The CDR3 DNA reads TGTGCCGGGGGAGGTTTTAGCTCCTACGAGCAGTACTTC.